A few counts support the clone carrying this TCR beta chain. CDR1 and CDR2 from the germline V gene are DFQATT and SNEGSKA (reference sequence). The CDR3 has 13 amino acids. The V end lost 6 bases, the J end lost 7 bases, and 15 bases lay between the germline ends. This sample stems from a study of regulatory T cells in long-lasting Graves disease. Assembly of TCR beta libraries relied on iRepertoire HTBI primers together with Arm-PCR of CDR3 regions. TCRdb re-called the multiplex PCR reads with MiXCR, one entry per CDR3 protein. Of 600,000 to 850,000 distinct CDR3 sequences detected, around 30% appear once; the ten largest clones hold 42%. Time point denoted: persistent/refractory GD, antithyroid drugs over 5 years with positive TRAb. Extracted PBMC RNA gave rise to the TCR library.

J is TRBJ1-4 and V is TRBV20-1; weak D call: TRBD1 (6 bases). This receptor was identified in a female donor with Graves disease. The material sequenced was peripheral blood mononuclear cells (PBMCs), taken when the disease was refractory, from a patient treated with antithyroid drugs. CDR3 nucleotide sequence: TGCAGTGCGACGACAGGCTGGGGTGAAAAACTGTTTTTT. Translation gives CSATTGWGEKLFF.